The next 30 T cell receptor beta chains were all read from a single sample in a study of blood T cell repertoires in COVID-19. TCRdb's table, derived via immunoSEQ multiplex PCR, lists solely in-frame clones and lacks some. The table lists over 300,000 clones, around 89% of them singletons. Sequencing used peripheral blood. The source of these receptors is a man aged 35 to 55 with acute or convalescent COVID-19.

This sequence joins TRBV6-5 and TRBJ2-5, with 9 nucleotides matching TRBD2. Germline CDR1 is MNHEY and CDR2 is SVGAGI. This CDR3 is 13 amino acids long. V lost 6 bases and J lost 5; bases outside the gene matches: 4. This chain's CDR3 is CASRPGLAETQYF. The CDR3, as DNA: TGTGCCAGCAGGCCGGGACTAGCTGAGACCCAGTACTTC.

This clone was counted once. The rearrangement joins TRBV6-1 to TRBJ1-5; 8 nucleotides align to TRBD1. The CDR3 covers 15 residues. The junction had 3 bases not matched to a gene; V was cut back by 0 bases and J by 5 bases. CDR1 and CDR2 from the germline V gene are MNHNS and SASEGT. The CDR3 reads CASSEAQGQDQPQHF. CDR3 bases: TGTGCCAGCAGTGAAGCTCAGGGACAGGATCAGCCCCAGCATTTT.

The chain recombines TRBV28 with TRBJ1-6; 7 bases fit TRBD1. CDR1 is MDHEN and CDR2 is SYDVKM in the germline V gene. Trimming at V came to 5 bases and at J to 7 bases, leaving 14 bases not matched to a gene. The CDR3 totals 17 residues. CDR3 nucleotides: TGTGCCAGCAGTCCGTACAGGGGAAGAATTCTAAATTCACCCCTCCACTTT. Protein product: CASSPYRGRILNSPLHF. Full variable domain (rest looked up from reference TRBV28 and TRBJ1-6): DVKVTQSSRYLVKRTGEKVFLECVQDMDHENMFWYRQDPGLGLRLIYFSYDVKMKEKGDIPEGYSVSREKKERFSLILESASTNQTSMYLCASSPYRGRILNSPLHFGNGTRLTVT.

The chain is built from TRBV6-1 and TRBJ2-3; 12 nucleotides align to TRBD2. Germline V lookup: CDR1 MNHNS, CDR2 SASEGT. The CDR3 sequence is 17 residues long. V trimming: 0 bases; J trimming: 8 bases; junction bases outside the gene matches: 9. The CDR3 here is CASSEARGPTSGGTQYF. CDR3 nucleotides: TGTGCCAGCAGTGAAGCGCGTGGCCCGACTAGCGGGGGTACGCAGTATTTT.

This clone was recorded a few times. This chain connects TRBV3-1 (or the pseudogene TRBV3-2) to TRBJ1-6; D call uncertain. Germline lookup yields CDR1 LGHDT and CDR2 YNNKEL (reference sequence). The CDR3 is 19 residues long. The germline V and J ends were trimmed by 3 bases and 0 bases, with 18 bases remaining between them. CDR3 coding DNA: TGTGCCAGCAGCCATCCACGAACGACGGGGTTCTCCTATAATTCACCCCTCCACTTT. Its protein is CASSHPRTTGFSYNSPLHF.

The chain combines TRBV6-2 or TRBV6-3 with TRBJ2-7; the match to TRBD2 covers 13 bases. Germline CDR1 MNHEY, CDR2 SVGEGT. Trimming removed 5 bases from V and 5 bases from J; junction bases left unmatched: 9. This CDR3 has 16 residues. The CDR3 loop is CASSRPGLAGRNEQYF. CDR3 coding DNA: TGTGCCAGCAGTAGGCCGGGACTAGCGGGAAGGAACGAGCAGTACTTC.

The gene calls are TRBV10-2 and TRBJ2-2; TRBD1 matches at 8 bases. V lost 8 bases to trimming and J lost 1 base; unmatched junction nucleotides: 3. The V gene's germline CDR1 is WSHSY and CDR2 SAAADI. The length of the CDR3 is 14 residues. Here the CDR3 DNA reads TGCGCCAGCCTCGGGACAGGGAACACCGGGGAGCTGTTTTTT. Amino acids: CASLGTGNTGELFF.

The chain is built from TRBV19 and TRBJ2-1; 12 nucleotides agree with TRBD1. This CDR3 has 15 residues. V lost 5 bases to trimming and J lost 8 bases; unmatched junction nucleotides: 7. In germline, CDR1 is LNHDA, CDR2 SQIVND (reference sequence). The CDR3 nucleotides read TGTGCCAGTAGTTTAGGGACAGGGGGCATCGATGAGCAGTTCTTC. It codes for CASSLGTGGIDEQFF.

CDR3 loop: CASSPSPGQGTEKLFF. DNA for the CDR3: TGTGCCAGCTCACCTTCTCCGGGACAGGGAACTGAAAAACTGTTTTTT. The chain has TRBV18 and TRBJ1-4; 9 positions match TRBD1. This CDR3 is built from 16 residues. Trimming at V came to 3 bases and at J to 7 bases, leaving 9 bases not matched to a gene. Germline CDR1 reads KGHSH; CDR2 reads LQKENI.

The chain is built from TRBV11-2 and TRBJ2-5, with TRBD2 as a possible D gene (7 bases). The germline V gene has CDR1 SGHAT and CDR2 FQNNGV. Trimming cost V 1 base and J 5 bases, with 17 bases left between them. The CDR3 totals 16 residues. The CDR3 DNA reads as TGTGCCAGCAGCTTAGTGGGAGTGGGGGGGCGTGAGACCCAGTACTTC. Translation: CASSLVGVGGRETQYF.

The rearrangement links TRBV27 to TRBJ1-1; D not resolved. V shed 10 bases and J shed 5 bases, with 20 bases lying between them. CDR3 length: 14 residues. From germline, CDR1 is MNHEY and CDR2 SMNVEV (reference sequence). DNA for the CDR3: TGTGCCACCGGACTGGCACCCCGGAGTACTGAAGCTTTCTTT. Its protein product is CATGLAPRSTEAFF.

This chain uses TRBV10-1 with TRBJ1-2; 11 bases are a match to TRBD1. The V gene's germline CDR1 is WNHNN and CDR2 SYGVQD (reference sequence). This CDR3 has 19 amino acids. Trimming took 5 bases from V and 7 from J; bases not matched to a gene: 21. The CDR3 is CASSPAGDRGYHHPFGYTF. For the CDR3, the DNA is TGCGCCAGCAGTCCAGCCGGGGACAGGGGGTACCATCACCCTTTTGGCTACACCTTC.

The chain couples TRBV11-2 to TRBJ1-2; 7 bases align to TRBD1. The CDR3 loop spans 16 amino acids. CDR1 is SGHAT and CDR2 is FQNNGV in the germline V gene. V lost 2 bases to trimming and J lost 3 bases; unmatched junction nucleotides: 9. CDR3 sequence: CASSLNSGTAYYGYTF. The CDR3, as DNA: TGTGCCAGCAGCTTAAACTCCGGGACAGCCTACTATGGCTACACCTTC.

The rearrangement links TRBV27 to TRBJ1-1; 7 bases are a match to TRBD1. Per germline, CDR1 MNHEY and CDR2 SMNVEV (reference sequence). The CDR3 consists of 16 residues. The V gene end was trimmed by 3 bases and the J gene end by 0 bases; junction bases not matched to a gene: 7. CDR3 sequence: CASSLTRDRLNTEAFF. CDR3 coding DNA: TGTGCCAGCAGTTTGACCCGGGACAGACTGAACACTGAAGCTTTCTTT.

The chain couples TRBV6-6 to TRBJ1-2, with no clear D. Trimming removed 0 bases from V and 2 bases from J, with 10 bases in between. The CDR3 spans 15 residues. The germline V gene has CDR1 MNHNY and CDR2 SVGAGI (reference sequence). The CDR3 DNA reads TGTGCCAGCAGTTACTCAAGATCTACCAACTATGGCTACACCTTC. Protein: CASSYSRSTNYGYTF.

CDR3 amino acids: CASSLVGTLNTEAFF. In DNA, the CDR3 is TGTGCCAGCAGCTTAGTCGGGACATTGAACACTGAAGCTTTCTTT. The chain combines TRBV7-2 with TRBJ1-1; D is perhaps TRBD1 (6 bases). Per germline, CDR1 SGHTA and CDR2 FQGNSA. The V end was cut by 1 base, the J end by 0 bases, with 9 bases between. This CDR3 is 15 amino acids long.

The chain recombines TRBV28 with TRBJ1-1; D unclear. V lost 5 bases and J lost 10, with 14 bases in between. CDR1 and CDR2 (germline): MDHEN, SYDVKM. The CDR3 extends over 12 amino acids. CDR3 loop: CASSPQSHGAFF. The CDR3 bases are TGTGCCAGCAGTCCGCAGTCCCATGGAGCTTTCTTT.

This clone appeared once. The V and J genes are TRBV28 and TRBJ1-2; 8 nucleotides line up with TRBD1. This CDR3 contains 14 residues. V was clipped by 6 bases and J by 4 bases; unmatched bases: 7. CDR1 and CDR2 (germline): MDHEN, SYDVKM. DNA of the CDR3: TGTGCCAGCAGCCCCCGGACAGGGTTCTATGGCTACACCTTC. Its translation: CASSPRTGFYGYTF.

This chain joins TRBV5-5 and TRBJ1-2; 9 positions match TRBD1. CDR1 SGHKS and CDR2 YYEKEE come from the germline V gene (reference sequence). V was clipped by 1 base and J by 2 bases; unmatched bases: 3. This CDR3 is built from 15 residues. CDR3 DNA sequence: TGTGCCAGCAGCTTGAGACAGGGGGACAACTATGGCTACACCTTC. Translating it yields CASSLRQGDNYGYTF.

The gene calls are TRBV24-1 and TRBJ1-2; D gene unclear. Per germline, CDR1 KGHDR and CDR2 SFDVKD. This CDR3 is 13 amino acids long. Trimming removed 11 bases from V and 1 base from J, with 13 bases in between. The CDR3 is CAISTVNNYGYTF. The DNA of the CDR3 is TGTGCCATATCTACAGTGAATAACTATGGCTACACCTTC.

The genes are TRBV6-5 and TRBJ1-5, with D perhaps TRBD1 (5 bases). V dropped 6 bases and J dropped 7 bases, with 13 bases sitting between them. This CDR3 region has 13 residues. Germline-derived CDR1 and CDR2 are MNHEY and SVGAGI. CDR3 protein: CASSAPDSQPQHF. The CDR3 region has the DNA TGTGCCAGCAGCGCCCCCGACAGCCAGCCCCAGCATTTT.

This chain uses TRBV9 with TRBJ1-4; D remains ambiguous. Between the trimmed V and J ends, which lost 0 bases and 0 bases, there was a span of 6 bases. Per the germline V gene, CDR1 is SGDLS and CDR2 is YYNGEE. This CDR3 is built from 15 residues. CDR3 DNA: TGTGCCAGCAGCGTAGATCCTGCAACTAATGAAAAACTGTTTTTT. It yields the protein CASSVDPATNEKLFF. Filled out from reference TRBV9 and TRBJ1-4, the complete variable domain reads DSGVTQTPKHLITATGQRVTLRCSPRSGDLSVYWYQQSLDQGLQFLIQYYNGEERAKGNILERFSAQQFPDLHSELNLSSLELGDSALYFCASSVDPATNEKLFFGSGTQLSVL.

V usage is TRBV5-1 and J usage is TRBJ1-3; D gene uncertain. CDR1 and CDR2 from the germline V gene are SGHRS and YFSETQ. V was cut by 4 bases and J by 2 bases, with 10 bases left in between. The CDR3 length is 14 residues. The CDR3 DNA is TGCGCCAGCAGCCCGGCGGGTGCTGGAAACACCATATATTTT. Its protein product is CASSPAGAGNTIYF.

This chain uses TRBV30 with TRBJ1-6; D unresolved. V gave up 4 bases and J gave up 0 bases, with 16 bases separating them. From germline, CDR1 is GTSNPN and CDR2 SVGIG (reference sequence). The CDR3 contains 17 residues. CDR3 protein: CAWTLGRLFSYNSPLHF. CDR3 in DNA: TGTGCCTGGACTCTCGGGAGGCTCTTCTCCTATAATTCACCCCTCCACTTT.

The chain joins TRBV5-1 to TRBJ1-1; D gene uncertain. This CDR3 has 14 residues. V lost 6 bases and J 1 base, leaving 13 bases between the germline ends. From germline, CDR1 is SGHRS and CDR2 YFSETQ. CDR3 in amino acids: CASTSMYSNTEAFF. The CDR3, as DNA: TGCGCCAGCACATCGATGTACTCGAACACTGAAGCTTTCTTT. Filled out from reference TRBV5-1 and TRBJ1-1, the complete variable domain reads KAGVTQTPRYLIKTRGQQVTLSCSPISGHRSVSWYQQTPGQGLQFLFEYFSETQRNKGNFPGRFSGRQFSNSRSEMNVSTLELGDSALYLCASTSMYSNTEAFFGQGTRLTVV.

A single count supports this clone. The J gene is TRBJ1-6, the V gene TRBV6-5, with D uncertain. Germline-derived CDR1 and CDR2 are MNHEY and SVGAGI. Trimming removed 5 bases from V and 7 bases from J, with 6 bases in between. The CDR3 runs to 12 residues. The CDR3, as DNA: TGTGCCAGCAGTACGGGAAATTCACCCCTCCACTTT. It yields the protein CASSTGNSPLHF.

This clone was detected once. This chain links TRBV11-1 with TRBJ1-1; a possible D gene is TRBD1 (5 bases). The CDR3 consists of 15 residues. Germline CDR1 and CDR2: SGHAT and FQDESV (reference sequence). V gave up 5 bases and J gave up 1 base, with 14 bases separating them. CDR3 in amino acids: CASSEGVGENTEAFF. DNA for the CDR3: TGTGCCAGCAGCGAAGGGGTAGGGGAGAACACTGAAGCTTTCTTT.

The V and J genes are TRBV4-1 and TRBJ2-7, with 9 bases identical to TRBD2. The germline V gene has CDR1 MGHRA and CDR2 YSYEKL. This CDR3 region has 17 residues. V dropped 0 bases and J dropped 2; count of bases not matched to a gene: 8. CDR3 nucleotides: TGCGCCAGCAGCCAAGATCGAGCGGGGGGTATAGCCTACGAGCAGTACTTC. This sequence encodes CASSQDRAGGIAYEQYF.

The chain recombines TRBV28 with TRBJ1-1, with D hard to call. The CDR3 spans 17 residues. Germline CDR1 reads MDHEN; CDR2 reads SYDVKM. Trimming cost V 1 base and J 3 bases, with 18 bases left between them. This CDR3 reads CASSLYMGIRQDTEAFF. The CDR3, as DNA: TGTGCCAGCAGTTTATATATGGGCATTCGGCAGGACACTGAAGCTTTCTTT.

The V call is TRBV3-1 (or the pseudogene TRBV3-2), the J call TRBJ2-7; 9 nucleotides align to TRBD1. There are 16 residues in the CDR3. V dropped 5 bases and J dropped 6; count of bases not matched to a gene: 14. From germline, CDR1 is LGHDT and CDR2 YNNKEL (reference sequence). The CDR3 sequence: CASSDWIGQGKSEQYF. CDR3 nucleotide sequence: TGTGCCAGCAGCGACTGGATTGGACAGGGGAAGAGCGAGCAGTACTTC.